This T cell receptor (beta chain) was obtained from a study of blood T cell repertoires in COVID-19. The CDR3 extends over 16 amino acids. Germline loops: CDR1 LGHNT, CDR2 FRNRAP. V lost 1 base, J lost 3 bases, and 3 bases stayed unmatched. Assay used: immunoSEQ multiplex PCR; TCRdb lists only in-frame clones, some missing. Here the sample spans 86,000 or so clones, roughly four fifths being singletons. The sequenced sample consisted of peripheral blood. This TCR derives from a woman older than 75 with acute or convalescent COVID-19. J is TRBJ2-1 and V is TRBV12-5; 10 nucleotides match TRBD2. The CDR3 bases are TGTGCTAGTGGTTTGGGACTAGCGGGTAGCTACAATGAGCAGTTCTTC. This codes for CASGLGLAGSYNEQFF.